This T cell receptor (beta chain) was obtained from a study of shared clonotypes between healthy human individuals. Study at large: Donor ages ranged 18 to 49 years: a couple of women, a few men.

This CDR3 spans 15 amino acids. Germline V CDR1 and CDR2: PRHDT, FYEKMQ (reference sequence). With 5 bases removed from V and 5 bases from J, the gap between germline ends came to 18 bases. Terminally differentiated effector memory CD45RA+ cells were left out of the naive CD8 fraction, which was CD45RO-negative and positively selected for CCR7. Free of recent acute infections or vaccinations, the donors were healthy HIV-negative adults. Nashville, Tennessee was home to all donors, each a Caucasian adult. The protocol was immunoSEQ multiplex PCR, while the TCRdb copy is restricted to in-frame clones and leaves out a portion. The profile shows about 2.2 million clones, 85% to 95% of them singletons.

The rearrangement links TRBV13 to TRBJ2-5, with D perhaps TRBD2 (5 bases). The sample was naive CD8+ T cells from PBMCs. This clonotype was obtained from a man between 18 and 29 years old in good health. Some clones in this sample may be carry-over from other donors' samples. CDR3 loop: CASSQLPGRTETQYF. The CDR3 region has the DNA TGTGCCAGCAGCCAACTCCCGGGAAGGACGGAGACCCAGTACTTC.